Described below is a single T cell receptor beta chain sequence and its context. This specimen belongs to a study of cytomegalovirus exposure and HLA in healthy donors. PCR employed 60 Vbeta and 13 Jbeta primers. The protocol was immunoSEQ multiplex PCR, while the TCRdb copy is restricted to in-frame clones and leaves out a portion. Of more than 90,000 clones listed, over 60% were seen once; the top ten hold around 5%. The trim removed 6 bases at V and 0 bases at J, leaving 0 bases unmatched. This CDR3 region has 13 residues. Looked up from germline, CDR1 is MNHEY and CDR2 is SVGAGI. The sequenced sample was PBMCs. The V and J genes are TRBV6-5 and TRBJ1-1; TRBD1 matches 8 bases. The origin of this receptor is a man younger than 40 in good health and CMV-seropositive. CDR3 in amino acids: CASRDRVNTEAFF. The CDR3 coding sequence is TGTGCCAGCAGGGACAGGGTGAACACTGAAGCTTTCTTT.